This TCR beta chain originates from a study of blood T cell repertoires in COVID-19. In the study overall: The United States, Italy and Spain supplied acute and convalescent COVID-19 samples. Sources were T cells, B-cell-depleted T cells, or PBMCs; the material itself was cDNA or gDNA.

Patients at the Seattle site were enrolled during active infection and followed longitudinally. Methods used by the authors: Counts of nucleated cells, estimated from reference gene primer amplification, were obtained. TCRdb's table, derived via immunoSEQ multiplex PCR, lists solely in-frame clones and lacks some. V and J calls and clone size are given by that table; D and trimming were obtained from the DNA. The sample shows just over 250,000 clones, 80% to 95% of them seen only once. Trimming took 6 bases from V and 4 from J, leaving 16 bases between them. Germline V gene data show CDR1 as SNHLY and CDR2 as FYNNEI. The CDR3 is 15 residues long.

Source material: peripheral blood. V usage is TRBV2 and J usage is TRBJ2-1; D possibly corresponds to TRBD1 (6 bases). This receptor was identified in a person aged 18 to 30 with COVID-19, enrolled during active disease. The DNA for the CDR3 is TGTGCCAGCAGGTTTGACAGGCCTCTTTACAATGAGCAGTTCTTC. It specifies CASRFDRPLYNEQFF.